These T cell receptor beta chains were read from a single sample in a study of long-term antiretroviral therapy in people with HIV. Measured with immunoSEQ multiplex PCR; TCRdb has only the in-frame clones, and not every one. The sample has roughly 38,000 clones, 75% to 85% seen once. The sequencing here drew on unsorted PBMCs, taken 3.4 years after starting antiretroviral therapy. The receptor source for this set is a man younger than 45 with HIV. Each CDR3 is given with its conserved first and last residue. Expanded clones get a size class; other rows say once, few or many, or leave the size out.

J,size,V,CDR3
TRBJ2-1,few,TRBV10-3,CAISEGQGIVNEQFF
TRBJ2-7,-,TRBV7-2,CASSLRRENEQYF
TRBJ1-5,few,TRBV6-5,CASSYSAGIQPQHF
TRBJ1-1,-,TRBV19,CASSPFRGGTEAFF
TRBJ1-2,-,TRBV7-9,CASSTGTVFYGYTF
TRBJ1-2,-,TRBV29-1,CSVPDAGTGYYGYTF
TRBJ2-1,-,TRBV6-5,CASGGTGAYNEQFF
TRBJ1-1,-,TRBV18,CASSTGAGTEAFF
TRBJ2-7,-,TRBV30,CAWQNSVHEQYF
TRBJ2-7,-,TRBV11-2,CASSPGPQGLFTEQYF
TRBJ2-1,-,TRBV6-1,CASRDRISSYNEQFF
TRBJ1-2,-,TRBV9,CASSPWRGIPNYGYTF
TRBJ1-1,few,TRBV5-4,CASSLVQGTEAFF
TRBJ2-7,-,TRBV29-1,CSADLSLHEQYF
TRBJ2-6,-,TRBV19,CASSIESIGANVLTF
TRBJ2-7,-,TRBV7-2,CASLNSASSYEQYF
TRBJ2-3,-,TRBV5-4,CASSLAGVPDTQYF
TRBJ1-1,-,TRBV18,CASSEGGNTEAFF
TRBJ2-1,-,TRBV28,CASNVLALYNEQFF
TRBJ1-2,few,TRBV5-6,CASSLGSNYGYTF
TRBJ2-2,-,TRBV11-3,CASSFQSSTSTGELFF
TRBJ1-1,-,TRBV30,CAWRSPWDAGGLNTEAFF
TRBJ2-7,-,TRBV5-4,CASSLGGRQGSSYEQYF